This record looks at one TCR beta chain sequence and its context. The antigen remains undetermined. In the original workflow: ImmunoSEQ output held junction-only sequences without quality scores, so filtering differed. Produced via immunoSEQ multiplex PCR; TCRdb's table is partial and in-frame only. D and trimming were read from the DNA, whereas the V and J calls and clone size are those reported in that table. The table lists about 2.1 million clones, about 92% of them singletons. This CDR3 spans 13 amino acids. The V end was cut by 6 bases, the J end by 9 bases, with 15 bases between. Germline V gene data show CDR1 as SGHAT and CDR2 as FQNNGV. This entry comes from a study of shared clonotypes between healthy human individuals. Study-level background: Each donor's CD4 naive and CD4 memory cells filled three plates apiece, CD8 naive two, and CD8 memory one.

In the naive CD8 group, cells lacked CD45RO and were positively selected for CCR7, so terminally differentiated effector memory CD45RA+ cells were left out. Participating donors were healthy, HIV-negative adults free of recent acute infections or vaccinations. Overall study results and limits: Across a handful of donors, naive CD4 shared roughly 5%, naive CD8 approximately 3.5%, memory CD4 more than 2%, memory CD8 roughly 0.37%.

The TCR was taken from a man aged 18 to 29 in good health. Some clones in this sample may be carry-over from other donors' samples. The sequencing input was naive CD8+ T cells from PBMCs. The chain carries TRBV11-2 and TRBJ2-1; D uncertain. Here the CDR3 DNA reads TGTGCCAGCAGGGGTCTTCGGCTGGGTGAGCAGTTCTTC. This sequence encodes CASRGLRLGEQFF.